The source of this T cell receptor beta chain is a study of blood T cell repertoires in COVID-19. This table comes from immunoSEQ multiplex PCR, and its TCRdb copy is limited to in-frame clones, with some not included. The sample lists 98,000 or so clones, around nine tenths occurring once. The receptor comes from a human donor in a cohort sampled during active COVID-19. Sample: peripheral blood.

CDR3 coding DNA: TGTGCCAGCAGTGGAGGCAGGGGGATGCGAGGCTACACCTTC. This encodes CASSGGRGMRGYTF. The chain links TRBV2 to TRBJ1-2, with 7 positions matching TRBD1. The V gene end was trimmed by 4 bases and the J gene end by 8 bases; junction bases not matched to a gene: 10. The CDR3 spans 14 residues. CDR1 SNHLY and CDR2 FYNNEI come from the germline V gene.